These 15 T cell receptor beta chains share one sample of origin, sequenced in a study of blood T cell repertoires in COVID-19. Here immunoSEQ multiplex PCR was the method, and the copy in TCRdb shows in-frame clones only, minus some. The sample lists roughly 190,000 clones; under 80% were seen once. The sequenced sample was peripheral blood. These receptors all stem from a woman in her fifties or sixties with acute or convalescent COVID-19.

This chain connects TRBV27 to TRBJ1-6; possible D gene TRBD1, 6 bases. This CDR3 spans 15 amino acids. Germline V gene data show CDR1 as MNHEY and CDR2 as SMNVEV (reference sequence). The ends were cut back, 7 bases at V and 7 bases at J, with 17 bases in the middle. Here the CDR3 DNA reads TGTGCCAGCACCGTCTTCAGGGGCTTCAATTCACCCCTCCACTTT. It encodes CASTVFRGFNSPLHF.

This rearrangement joins TRBV11-2 to TRBJ2-7; possibly TRBD2 for D (5 bases). Looked up from germline, CDR1 is SGHAT and CDR2 is FQNNGV. The CDR3 sequence is 14 residues long. V was pared by 0 bases and J by 6 bases, with 12 bases between. CDR3: CASSLDSRAGEQYF. In DNA form, the CDR3 reads TGTGCCAGCAGCTTAGATTCGAGGGCAGGCGAGCAGTACTTC.

This clone was seen once. The CDR3: CASNSAVPPYEQYF. CDR3 bases: TGTGCCAGCAACTCGGCGGTCCCGCCCTACGAGCAGTACTTC. This chain joins TRBV6-5 and TRBJ2-7; D uncertain. V dropped 7 bases and J dropped 2 bases, with 15 bases sitting between them. Germline loops: CDR1 MNHEY, CDR2 SVGAGI. The CDR3 loop spans 14 amino acids.

V is TRBV18 and J is TRBJ1-1, with a tentative D call TRBD1 (6 bases). The CDR3 loop spans 14 amino acids. Germline V gene lookup returns CDR1 KGHSH and CDR2 LQKENI. Trimming took 5 bases from V and 4 from J, leaving 14 bases between them. CDR3 nucleotide sequence: TGTGCCAGCTCAGTTAGTGGGGGCACCACTGAAGCTTTCTTT. It codes for CASSVSGGTTEAFF.

The chain has TRBV5-1 and TRBJ2-1; possibly TRBD2 for D (5 bases). V was shortened by 0 bases and J by 3 bases, with 16 bases between the two germline ends. The V gene's germline CDR1 is SGHRS and CDR2 YFSETQ. The CDR3 spans 17 residues. The CDR3 loop reads CASSLGASFEVYNEQFF. CDR3 nucleotides: TGCGCCAGCAGCTTGGGGGCTAGCTTTGAGGTCTACAATGAGCAGTTCTTC.

This sequence joins TRBV9 and TRBJ2-7, with 9 bases lining up with TRBD1. The V and J ends lost 7 bases and 6 bases, in that order; junction bases with no gene match: 11. Germline loops: CDR1 SGDLS, CDR2 YYNGEE. CDR3 length: 14 residues. The CDR3 region is CASDSSGTGSEQYF. In nucleotides, the CDR3 is TGTGCCAGCGACTCTAGTGGGACAGGGAGCGAGCAGTACTTC.

This rearrangement joins TRBV7-9 to TRBJ2-2; tentative D call: TRBD2 (6 bases). The germline CDR1 and CDR2 sequences are SEHNR and FQNEAQ (reference sequence). Trimming took off 5 bases at V and 4 bases at J, with 11 bases between the two ends. The CDR3 contains 14 residues. CDR3 region: CASSPETSTGELFF. The CDR3 DNA follows: TGTGCCAGCAGCCCGGAGACTAGCACCGGGGAGCTGTTTTTT.

This chain uses TRBV28 with TRBJ1-4; TRBD1 aligns across 8 bases. This CDR3 has 16 amino acids. After removal of 8 bases from V and 3 bases from J, the junction contained 11 bases not matched to a gene. CDR1 and CDR2 from the germline V gene are MDHEN and SYDVKM. The CDR3 loop is CASGPGQASANEKLFF. CDR3 bases: TGTGCCAGCGGGCCGGGACAGGCGTCGGCTAATGAAAAACTGTTTTTT.

This clone occurred a few times. This chain joins TRBV5-5 and TRBJ1-4, with 7 bases identical to TRBD1. V was clipped by 4 bases and J by 4 bases; unmatched bases: 10. The CDR3 extends over 16 amino acids. Germline CDR1 reads SGHKS; CDR2 reads YYEKEE (reference sequence). Here the CDR3 reads CASSPGQRGVNEKLFF. CDR3 nucleotide sequence: TGTGCCAGCAGCCCGGGACAGCGGGGGGTTAATGAAAAACTGTTTTTT.

CDR3 sequence (DNA): TGTGCCAGCAGTTTAGTAAGCGGGGGGCTATACAATGAGCAGTTCTTC. Its translation: CASSLVSGGLYNEQFF. This chain joins TRBV28 and TRBJ2-1, with 9 nucleotides matching TRBD2. The CDR3 consists of 16 residues. The J segment lost 4 bases and the V segment lost 2 bases, leaving 6 bases of the junction unmatched. The germline V gene encodes CDR1 MDHEN and CDR2 SYDVKM.

This clone was seen a single time. The gene calls are TRBV11-3 and TRBJ2-3; 7 bases are a match to TRBD1. CDR1 is SGHNT and CDR2 is YENEEA in the germline V gene. The CDR3 sequence is 16 residues long. J was trimmed by 0 bases and V by 3 bases; bases with no gene match: 6. The CDR3: CASSLGQTISTDTQYF. Written as DNA, the CDR3 is TGTGCCAGCAGCTTGGGACAGACCATCAGCACAGATACGCAGTATTTT.

This clone was detected ten times or more. This rearrangement joins TRBV11-2 to TRBJ1-6; no clear D gene. The V end was cut by 7 bases, the J end by 9 bases, with 16 bases between. Germline V gene lookup returns CDR1 SGHAT and CDR2 FQNNGV. The CDR3 covers 14 residues. The CDR3 nucleotides read TGTGCCAGCACCCCCGACGGGATGAGTTCACCCCTCCACTTT. Translating it yields CASTPDGMSSPLHF.

This CDR3 reads CASSLGLAGGWSTDTQYF. The CDR3 DNA is TGTGCCAGCAGCTTAGGACTAGCGGGAGGATGGAGCACAGATACGCAGTATTTT. This rearrangement joins TRBV5-8 to TRBJ2-3; 14 nucleotides line up with TRBD2. This CDR3 is 18 amino acids long. Per the germline V gene, CDR1 is SGHTS and CDR2 is YDEGEE. After removal of 2 bases from V and 0 bases from J, the junction contained 5 bases not matched to a gene.

Only one count was recorded for this clone. This chain links TRBV29-1 with TRBJ2-7, with unresolved D. Germline CDR1 SQVTM, CDR2 ANQGSEA. The CDR3 is made up of 11 amino acids. The V end lost 6 bases, the J end lost 3 bases, and 9 bases lay between the germline ends. The CDR3 DNA follows: TGCAGCGTGAGGATTGGCTACGAGCAGTACTTC. Translating gives CSVRIGYEQYF.

The CDR3 protein is CSVRTDQETQYF. For the CDR3, the DNA is TGCAGCGTTCGGACAGACCAAGAGACCCAGTACTTC. The chain is built from TRBV29-1 and TRBJ2-5; D possibly corresponds to TRBD1 (6 bases). The CDR3 extends over 12 amino acids. Trimming cost V 5 bases and J 0 bases, with 7 bases left between them. Looked up from germline, CDR1 is SQVTM and CDR2 is ANQGSEA.